Shown below are 7 T cell receptor beta chains from a single sample sequenced in a study of human T cells and chemical hapten exposure. Someone pulled total RNA out of unfractionated whole blood. During construction of the library, unique molecular identifiers were attached to individual cDNA molecules for quantitative, reproducible TCR counting. TCRdb reanalysed the reads using MiXCR and keeps one entry per CDR3 protein. This sample has around 120,000 distinct CDR3 sequences, with 8.5% to 9% found just once. The sample consisted of whole blood. The receptors derive from a human donor in good health. Some clones in this sample may be carry-over from other donors' samples.

This clonotype was seen a few times. The chain employs TRBV18 and TRBJ2-5; no firm D call. Trimming took off 0 bases at V and 2 bases at J, with 7 bases between the two ends. The CDR3 length is 14 residues. The germline V gene has CDR1 KGHSH and CDR2 LQKENI. The CDR3 loop is CASSPPSMQETQYF. DNA for the CDR3: TGTGCCAGCTCACCACCGAGTATGCAAGAGACCCAGTACTTC.

This clonotype occurred many times. The chain joins TRBV19 to TRBJ1-5, with a weak D call TRBD1 (5 bases). Trimming cost V 6 bases and J 4 bases, with 13 bases left between them. The CDR3 covers 14 residues. The germline V gene has CDR1 LNHDA and CDR2 SQIVND (reference sequence). CDR3 residues: CASRRSDSNQPQHF. The CDR3 DNA sequence: TGTGCCAGTAGAAGGTCCGACAGTAATCAGCCCCAGCATTTT.

This clonotype showed up many times. This chain joins TRBV12-3 or TRBV12-4 and TRBJ2-1; 8 bases are a match to TRBD2. CDR3 length equals 16 residues. Trimming cost V 3 bases and J 7 bases; bases outside gene matches: 11. The CDR3 is CASSFDSGSTGNEQFF. CDR3 DNA: TGTGCCAGCAGTTTCGACAGCGGGAGCACGGGGAATGAGCAGTTCTTC.

This clonotype appeared a few times. This sequence joins TRBV11-2 and TRBJ2-7; D is unclear. The CDR3 length is 13 residues. V was shortened by 2 bases and J by 2 bases, with 7 bases between the two germline ends. Germline CDR1 SGHAT, CDR2 FQNNGV. In DNA, the CDR3 is TGTGCCAGCAGCTTACAGGTCGCCTACGAGCAGTACTTC. This translates into CASSLQVAYEQYF.

This clonotype was counted only a few times. This chain connects TRBV27 to TRBJ2-7; maybe TRBD1 (6 bases). The V gene lost 2 bases and the J gene lost 2 bases, with 7 bases spanning the gap. Germline CDR1 MNHEY, CDR2 SMNVEV (reference sequence). This CDR3 region has 13 residues. CDR3 protein: CASSLKGAYEQYF. CDR3 bases: TGTGCCAGCAGTTTAAAGGGGGCCTACGAGCAGTACTTC.

J is TRBJ2-7 and V is TRBV9, with 7 bases fitting TRBD1. Germline trimming cut 2 bases from V and 3 bases from J; bases unmatched to any gene: 5. This CDR3 has 14 amino acids. CDR1 SGDLS and CDR2 YYNGEE come from the germline V gene. CDR3 sequence: CASSVGQANYEQYF. CDR3 nucleotide sequence: TGTGCCAGCAGCGTCGGACAGGCGAACTACGAGCAGTACTTC.

A remark on this clonotype: It may be a read error: a sequence one base away is much more abundant. V gene TRBV12-3 or TRBV12-4 combines with J gene TRBJ1-1; D might be TRBD1 (5 bases). The CDR3 has 16 residues. Trimming removed 4 bases from V and 6 bases from J, with 21 bases in between. The CDR3 spells CASSSAPSREVPEAFF. CDR3 sequence (DNA): TGTGCCAGCAGTTCAGCGCCGTCCAGGGAAGTTCCTGAAGCTTTCTTT.